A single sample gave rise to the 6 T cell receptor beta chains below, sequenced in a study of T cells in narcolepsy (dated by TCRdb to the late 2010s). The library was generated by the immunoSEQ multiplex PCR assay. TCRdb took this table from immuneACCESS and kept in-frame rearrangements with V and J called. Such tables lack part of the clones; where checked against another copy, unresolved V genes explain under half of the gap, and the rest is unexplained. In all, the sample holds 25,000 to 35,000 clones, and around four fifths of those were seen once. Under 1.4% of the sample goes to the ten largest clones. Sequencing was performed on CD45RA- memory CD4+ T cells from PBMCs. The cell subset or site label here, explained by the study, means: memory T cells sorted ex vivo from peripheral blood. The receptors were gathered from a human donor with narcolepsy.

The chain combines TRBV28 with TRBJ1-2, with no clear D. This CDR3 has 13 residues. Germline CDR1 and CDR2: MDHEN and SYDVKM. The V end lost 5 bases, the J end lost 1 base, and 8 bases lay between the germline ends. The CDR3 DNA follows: TGTGCCAGCAGTGAACAATATAACTATGGCTACACCTTC. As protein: CASSEQYNYGYTF.

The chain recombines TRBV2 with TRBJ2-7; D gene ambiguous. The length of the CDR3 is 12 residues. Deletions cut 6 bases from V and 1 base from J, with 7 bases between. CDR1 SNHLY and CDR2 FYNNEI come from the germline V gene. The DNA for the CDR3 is TGTGCCAGCAGGGCAAAATCCTACGAGCAGTACTTC. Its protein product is CASRAKSYEQYF.

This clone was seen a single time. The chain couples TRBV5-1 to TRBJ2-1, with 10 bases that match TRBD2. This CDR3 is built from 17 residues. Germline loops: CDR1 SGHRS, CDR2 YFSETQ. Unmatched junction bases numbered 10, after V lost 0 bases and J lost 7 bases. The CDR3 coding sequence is TGCGCCAGCAGCTTGGCCATAGGGGCTAGCGGGGGAAATGAGCAGTTCTTC. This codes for CASSLAIGASGGNEQFF.

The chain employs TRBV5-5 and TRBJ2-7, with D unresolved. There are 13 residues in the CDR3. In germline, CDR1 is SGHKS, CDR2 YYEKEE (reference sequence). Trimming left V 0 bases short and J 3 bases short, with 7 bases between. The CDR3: CASSLAYGYEQYF. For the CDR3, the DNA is TGTGCCAGCAGCTTGGCGTATGGCTACGAGCAGTACTTC.

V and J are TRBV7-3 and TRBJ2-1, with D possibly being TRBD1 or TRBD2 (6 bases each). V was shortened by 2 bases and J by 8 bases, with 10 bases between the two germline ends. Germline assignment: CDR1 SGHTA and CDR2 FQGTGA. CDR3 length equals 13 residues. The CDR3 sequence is CASSLGQRDEQFF. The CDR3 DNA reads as TGTGCCAGCAGCTTAGGACAGCGGGATGAGCAGTTCTTC.

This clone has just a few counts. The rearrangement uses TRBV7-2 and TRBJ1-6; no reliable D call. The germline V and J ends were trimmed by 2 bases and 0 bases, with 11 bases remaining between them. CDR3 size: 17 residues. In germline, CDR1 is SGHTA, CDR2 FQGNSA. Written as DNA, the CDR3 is TGTGCCAGCAGCTTACGCAGGACTAGCTCCTATAATTCACCCCTCCACTTT. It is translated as CASSLRRTSSYNSPLHF.